This T cell receptor (beta chain) comes out of a study of T cells after yellow fever vaccination. Only a few counts were recorded for this clonotype. What it recognizes is unknown. The germline V gene has CDR1 DFQATT and CDR2 SNEGSKA (reference sequence). V trimming: 8 bases; J trimming: 1 base; junction bases outside the gene matches: 5. CDR3 length: 14 residues. Study observations and caveats: Primary-vaccination clones mostly resurfaced post-booster (about 95% CD4, about 87% CD8).

TCRdb re-derived calls from the 5' RACE reads in MiXCR, one entry per CDR3 protein. In the table there are 500,000 to 650,000 distinct CDR3 sequences, around an eighth of which are singletons. The genes are TRBV20-1 and TRBJ2-1, with 10 bases that match TRBD2. Sequences were derived from PBMCs, sampled on the day of the yellow fever booster vaccination. The TCR was taken from a man younger than 40 who received the YFV17D yellow fever vaccine. The CDR3 region has the DNA TGCAGTTTACCTAGCGGGAGTTCCTACAATGAGCAGTTCTTC. Its translation is CSLPSGSSYNEQFF.